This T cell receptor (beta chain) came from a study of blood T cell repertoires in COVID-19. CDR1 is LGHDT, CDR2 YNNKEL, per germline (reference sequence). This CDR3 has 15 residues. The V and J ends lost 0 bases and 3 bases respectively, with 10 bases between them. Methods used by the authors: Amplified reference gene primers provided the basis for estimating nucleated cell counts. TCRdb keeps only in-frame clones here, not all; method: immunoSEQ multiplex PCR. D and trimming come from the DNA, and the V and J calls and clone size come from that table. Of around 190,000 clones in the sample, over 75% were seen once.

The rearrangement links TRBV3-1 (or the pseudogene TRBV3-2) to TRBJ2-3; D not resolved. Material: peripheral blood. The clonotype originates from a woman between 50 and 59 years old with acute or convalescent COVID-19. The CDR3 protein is CASSQDQTGTDTQYF. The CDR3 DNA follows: TGTGCCAGCAGCCAAGACCAGACTGGAACAGATACGCAGTATTTT.